This T cell receptor beta chain derives from a study of blood T cell repertoires in COVID-19. Study details: Researchers got acute and convalescent COVID-19 samples from the United States, Italy and Spain. Sample material is recorded as cDNA or gDNA derived from T cells, B-cell-depleted T cells, or PBMCs.

The CDR3 totals 18 residues. Germline V lookup: CDR1 SNHLY, CDR2 FYNNEI. V gave up 6 bases and J gave up 3 bases; unmatched junction bases: 14. Sequenced by immunoSEQ multiplex PCR; TCRdb stores in-frame clones only, minus some. Here the sample spans about 220,000 clones, 85% to 90% being singletons. Cohort allocation depended upon clinical history that participants reported. This receptor was taken from a woman aged 18-29 years in a cohort exposed to, infected with or recovered from COVID-19 (not recorded which). Sequencing was done on a sample of PBMCs or T cells enriched from blood (not recorded which). This chain links TRBV2 with TRBJ1-5; 10 bases align to TRBD1. CDR3 in DNA: TGTGCCAGCAGGAACCCACCGACAGGGGGCGTCGACAATCAGCCCCAGCATTTT. Translating it yields CASRNPPTGGVDNQPQHF.